The 30 T cell receptor beta chains below were found in one sample sequenced in a study of T-cell reconstitution after alpha-beta-depleted transplantation in children. Construction of the TCRbeta library involved unique molecular identifiers. TCRdb independently ran MiXCR on the PCR reads; one entry per CDR3 protein. The sample consists of about 400,000 distinct CDR3 sequences, roughly 21% of them appearing once. Material: PBMCs from the stem cell graft donor, obtained from the stem cell graft. The origin of the receptors is a human donor who donated a stem cell graft to a child with acute myeloid leukemia.

There are a few counts of this clonotype. This rearrangement joins TRBV9 to TRBJ2-1, with 8 nucleotides matching TRBD2. Germline V CDR1 and CDR2: SGDLS, YYNGEE. The CDR3 has 16 amino acids. Trimming removed 4 bases from V and 2 bases from J; junction bases left unmatched: 8. This CDR3 reads CASSLAREDTYNEQFF. CDR3 DNA sequence: TGTGCCAGCAGCCTAGCGCGGGAGGACACCTACAATGAGCAGTTCTTC.

This clonotype was counted between two and nine times. The chain employs TRBV29-1 and TRBJ1-4, with 9 bases aligning to TRBD1. The CDR3 loop spans 18 amino acids. CDR1 and CDR2 (germline): SQVTM, ANQGSEA. J gave up 0 bases and V 4 bases, and 12 bases lay outside the gene matches. The CDR3 coding sequence is TGCAGCGTTGGGGGGTCCCGGGACAGGGATTCAACTAATGAAAAACTGTTTTTT. This encodes CSVGGSRDRDSTNEKLFF.

This chain uses TRBV20-1 with TRBJ2-2; 7 bases are a match to TRBD2. Germline V gives CDR1 DFQATT, CDR2 SNEGSKA (reference sequence). With V trimmed by 4 bases and J by 7 bases, 6 bases remained unmatched. The CDR3 extends over 13 amino acids. CDR3 loop: CSAKERDIGELFF. Here the CDR3 DNA reads TGCAGTGCTAAGGAGCGGGATATCGGGGAGCTGTTTTTT.

This clonotype occurred a few times. CDR3 region: CASSQTSGSSEQFF. The CDR3 DNA follows: TGCGCCAGCAGCCAAACTAGCGGGAGTAGTGAGCAGTTCTTC. J is TRBJ2-1 and V is TRBV4-1, with 11 bases lining up with TRBD2. The germline CDR1 and CDR2 sequences are MGHRA and YSYEKL. The V segment lost 2 bases and the J segment 9 bases; nucleotides outside the gene matches: 3. The CDR3 extends over 14 amino acids.

The chain couples TRBV27 to TRBJ1-2; 12 bases line up with TRBD1. The CDR3 consists of 15 residues. V lost 5 bases and J lost 4; bases outside the gene matches: 5. The germline V gene encodes CDR1 MNHEY and CDR2 SMNVEV (reference sequence). The CDR3 DNA is TGTGCCAGCAGTCCGGGGACAGGGGGCGCCTATGGCTACACCTTC. Its translation: CASSPGTGGAYGYTF.

This clonotype was found a few times. The chain couples TRBV20-1 to TRBJ2-3, with a weak D call TRBD2 (5 bases). The CDR3 consists of 13 residues. Trimming shortened V by 3 bases and J by 5 bases, and 12 bases separated the two germline ends. Germline CDR1 reads DFQATT; CDR2 reads SNEGSKA (reference sequence). The chain's CDR3 is CSASGILLDTQYF. As DNA, the CDR3 is TGCAGTGCTAGCGGGATACTCTTAGATACGCAGTATTTT.

This clonotype was found a few times. The rearrangement uses TRBV6-5 and TRBJ2-7; D may be TRBD2 (5 bases). The CDR3 has 15 residues. Trimming removed 5 bases from V and 5 bases from J, with 19 bases in between. CDR1 MNHEY and CDR2 SVGAGI come from the germline V gene. DNA of the CDR3: TGTGCCAGCAGTCACGTCGGGGATACTGCGGACGAGCAGTACTTC. Translating it yields CASSHVGDTADEQYF.

This clonotype was counted a few times. The V gene is TRBV27, the J gene TRBJ2-3; D unclear. The V end was cut by 2 bases, the J end by 1 base, with 10 bases between. The CDR3 sequence is 15 residues long. CDR1 and CDR2 (germline): MNHEY, SMNVEV (reference sequence). The CDR3 sequence: CASSLLVGGTDTQYF. The CDR3 region has the DNA TGTGCCAGCAGTTTACTTGTGGGTGGCACAGATACGCAGTATTTT.

The chain combines TRBV7-6 with TRBJ2-2; D is possibly TRBD2 (5 bases). This CDR3 has 15 residues. The V gene lost 6 bases and the J gene lost 2 bases, with 13 bases spanning the gap. CDR1 and CDR2 from the germline V gene are SGHVS and FNYEAQ. In nucleotides, the CDR3 is TGTGCCAGCAGACTAGGCTACGAAAACACCGGGGAGCTGTTTTTT. Residues: CASRLGYENTGELFF.

This clonotype was counted only a few times. The V and J genes are TRBV20-1 and TRBJ2-7, with D possibly being TRBD2 (6 bases). The CDR3 has 11 residues. The germline V and J ends were trimmed by 6 bases and 7 bases, with 13 bases remaining between them. Looked up from germline, CDR1 is DFQATT and CDR2 is SNEGSKA (reference sequence). CDR3 DNA sequence: TGCAGTGCCCTGGACTACCGGGAGCAGTACTTC. It translates to CSALDYREQYF.

The chain couples TRBV6-1 to TRBJ2-1; TRBD2 matches 10 bases. There are 15 residues in the CDR3. Germline V gene sequence: CDR1 MNHNS, CDR2 SASEGT. V dropped 3 bases and J dropped 4; count of bases not matched to a gene: 3. CDR3 nucleotide sequence: TGTGCCAGCAGTGATTTAGCGGGAGGTTACAATGAGCAGTTCTTC. Translating it yields CASSDLAGGYNEQFF.

This clonotype appeared a single time. The chain carries TRBV5-1 and TRBJ2-2; TRBD1 aligns across 9 bases. V lost 5 bases and J lost 6; bases outside the gene matches: 17. CDR1 SGHRS and CDR2 YFSETQ come from the germline V gene. This CDR3 is built from 18 residues. The chain's CDR3 is CASRRDRDVVLSPGELFF. The CDR3 DNA is TGCGCCAGCAGGAGGGACAGGGATGTCGTCTTATCACCCGGGGAGCTGTTTTTT.

V gene TRBV13 combines with J gene TRBJ2-7, with 11 bases aligning to TRBD1. Germline lookup yields CDR1 PRHDT and CDR2 FYEKMQ (reference sequence). CDR3 length: 17 amino acids. Trimming took 5 bases from V and 6 from J; bases not matched to a gene: 15. The CDR3 DNA reads TGTGCCAGCAGCCCTCGGACAGGGGGCGCCGGGAATCTCGAGCAGTACTTC. Residues: CASSPRTGGAGNLEQYF.

The chain has TRBV12-3 or TRBV12-4 and TRBJ1-1, with D possibly TRBD1 on 5 matching bases. V was cut by 7 bases and J by 5 bases, with 11 bases left in between. The CDR3 extends over 12 amino acids. CDR3 nucleotides: TGTGCCAGCACCTACCCAGGGACTGAAGCTTTCTTT. Its translation is CASTYPGTEAFF.

This clonotype appeared a few times. This chain uses TRBV7-9 with TRBJ2-2; D is uncertain. The CDR3 has 14 residues. The germline CDR1 and CDR2 sequences are SEHNR and FQNEAQ (reference sequence). Between the trimmed V and J ends, which lost 4 bases and 3 bases, there was a span of 9 bases. DNA for the CDR3: TGTGCCAGCAGCTCTGACTCTTACACCGGGGAGCTGTTTTTT. Protein sequence: CASSSDSYTGELFF. Full variable domain (missing parts from reference TRBV7-9 and TRBJ2-2): DTGVSQNPRHKITKRGQNVTFRCDPISEHNRLYWYRQTLGQGPEFLTYFQNEAQLEKSRLLSDRFSAERPKGSFSTLEIQRTEQGDSAMYLCASSSDSYTGELFFGEGSRLTVL.

This clonotype was detected a few times. The chain is built from TRBV12-3 or TRBV12-4 and TRBJ1-1; TRBD1 agrees at 8 bases. The trim removed 4 bases at V and 11 bases at J, leaving 12 bases unmatched. The CDR3 length is 14 residues. CDR3 nucleotides: TGTGCCAGCAGTTACAGGACAGGGTTTGATAAGGCTTTCTTT. As protein: CASSYRTGFDKAFF.

This clonotype was seen more than once but under ten times. This chain links TRBV12-3 or TRBV12-4 with TRBJ2-7; weak D call: TRBD1 (6 bases). There are 13 residues in the CDR3. The V gene lost 10 bases and the J gene lost 0 bases, with 13 bases spanning the gap. Here the CDR3 DNA reads TGTGCCATTTTGGACAGCAACTCCTACGAGCAGTACTTC. Its translation: CAILDSNSYEQYF.

The CDR3 sequence: CAVPGQGTYEQYF. The CDR3 DNA reads TGTGCCGTACCGGGACAGGGCACCTACGAGCAGTACTTC. The genes are TRBV2 and TRBJ2-7; 9 bases align to TRBD1. CDR3 length equals 13 residues. V lost 11 bases, J lost 2 bases, and 7 bases stayed unmatched. The germline CDR1 and CDR2 sequences are SNHLY and FYNNEI.

V is TRBV15 and J is TRBJ2-3; D ambiguous. The germline V gene has CDR1 LNHNV and CDR2 YYDKDF (reference sequence). V gave up 1 base and J gave up 4 bases, with 6 bases separating them. The CDR3 covers 13 residues. The CDR3 spells CATSRVRPDTQYF. The CDR3 bases are TGTGCCACCAGCAGAGTGCGGCCAGATACGCAGTATTTT. Full variable domain (missing parts from reference TRBV15 and TRBJ2-3): DAMVIQNPRYQVTQFGKPVTLSCSQTLNHNVMYWYQQKSSQAPKLLFHYYDKDFNNEADTPDNFQSRRPNTSFCFLDIRSPGLGDTAMYLCATSRVRPDTQYFGPGTRLTVL.

This clonotype was observed a single time. V and J are TRBV5-8 and TRBJ1-2, with 7 bases that match TRBD1. Trimming at V came to 4 bases and at J to 3 bases, leaving 12 bases not matched to a gene. The CDR3 consists of 16 residues. Germline values: CDR1 SGHTS, CDR2 YDEGEE. The CDR3 is CASSPWEGQTHYGYTF. CDR3 in DNA: TGTGCCAGCAGCCCCTGGGAGGGACAGACTCACTATGGCTACACCTTC. Based on the CDR3 plus reference TRBV5-8 and TRBJ1-2, the full variable domain is EAGVTQSPTHLIKTRGQQATLRCSPISGHTSVYWYQQALGLGLQFLLWYDEGEERNRGNFPPRFSGRQFPNYSSELNVNALELEDSALYLCASSPWEGQTHYGYTFGSGTRLTVV.

The chain uses TRBV7-9 and TRBJ2-2; TRBD2 matches 11 bases. Germline V gives CDR1 SEHNR, CDR2 FQNEAQ (reference sequence). With V trimmed by 3 bases and J by 7 bases, 4 bases remained unmatched. The CDR3 runs to 15 residues. The CDR3 DNA is TGTGCCAGCAGCTTCCTAGCGGGAGGAGACGGGGAGCTGTTTTTT. This codes for CASSFLAGGDGELFF.

The V gene is TRBV21-1, the J gene TRBJ2-1; the table calls TRBD2, which could not be checked here. TRBV21-1 has pseudogene status. This CDR3 contains 14 residues. CDR3 amino acids: CATLRADLDNEQFF. For the CDR3, the DNA is TGTGCCACCCTAAGAGCGGACTTAGATAATGAGCAGTTCTTC.

This clonotype was picked up a small number of times. The chain combines TRBV28 with TRBJ2-7; 12 bases line up with TRBD1. V was pared by 6 bases and J by 4 bases, with 4 bases of the junction left unmatched. CDR3 length: 14 residues. Looked up from germline, CDR1 is MDHEN and CDR2 is SYDVKM. Here the CDR3 reads CASRSGQGAYEQYF. The CDR3 DNA reads TGTGCCAGCAGATCGGGACAGGGGGCTTACGAGCAGTACTTC.

This clonotype was detected a few times. This rearrangement joins TRBV7-6 to TRBJ2-1; 12 bases fit TRBD2. CDR3 length equals 20 residues. V lost 3 bases and J lost 1; bases outside the gene matches: 13. Germline loops: CDR1 SGHVS, CDR2 FNYEAQ. CDR3 sequence: CASSLGTSGPVRQSYNEQFF. Here the CDR3 DNA reads TGTGCCAGCAGCTTGGGGACTAGCGGGCCCGTCCGGCAGTCCTACAATGAGCAGTTCTTC.

V is TRBV7-8 and J is TRBJ2-5; 8 nucleotides match TRBD1. The V and J ends lost 2 bases and 4 bases, in that order; junction bases with no gene match: 9. Germline V gives CDR1 SGHVS, CDR2 FQNEAQ. This CDR3 spans 16 amino acids. CDR3 DNA sequence: TGTGCCAGCAGCTTATGGCCAGGGGGCGAGGGAGAGACCCAGTACTTC. Its translation: CASSLWPGGEGETQYF.

This clonotype was counted ten times or more. V and J are TRBV10-3 and TRBJ1-4; 8 nucleotides match TRBD1. The CDR3 loop spans 14 amino acids. Losses at the gene ends were 4 bases for V and 4 bases for J; bases not matched to a gene: 2. Per germline, CDR1 ENHRY and CDR2 SYGVKD. The CDR3 reads CAISGGQGNEKLFF. The CDR3 DNA reads as TGTGCCATCAGTGGCGGACAGGGTAATGAAAAACTGTTTTTT.

This clonotype turned up a few times. The rearrangement links TRBV7-9 to TRBJ2-3; D is unresolved. The length of the CDR3 is 14 residues. CDR1 is SEHNR, CDR2 FQNEAQ, per germline (reference sequence). With 5 bases removed from V and 3 bases from J, the gap between germline ends came to 12 bases. For the CDR3, the DNA is TGTGCCAGCAGCCCCCGAGGTCGAACAGATACGCAGTATTTT. It codes for CASSPRGRTDTQYF. The full variable domain, completed using reference TRBV7-9 and TRBJ2-3, is DTGVSQNPRHKITKRGQNVTFRCDPISEHNRLYWYRQTLGQGPEFLTYFQNEAQLEKSRLLSDRFSAERPKGSFSTLEIQRTEQGDSAMYLCASSPRGRTDTQYFGPGTRLTVL.

This clonotype was observed a handful of times. The rearrangement links TRBV12-3 or TRBV12-4 to TRBJ2-7, with TRBD2 identical over 10 bases. The CDR3 totals 16 residues. The V segment lost 5 bases and the J segment 3 bases; nucleotides outside the gene matches: 10. In DNA form, the CDR3 reads TGTGCCAGCAGTCGGATCTTAGCGGGAGGCTTCTACGAGCAGTACTTC. It yields the protein CASSRILAGGFYEQYF.

The J gene is TRBJ2-1, the V gene TRBV20-1, with unresolved D. Germline V gene sequence: CDR1 DFQATT, CDR2 SNEGSKA (reference sequence). The CDR3 has 13 residues. The V end lost 1 base, the J end lost 9 bases, and 13 bases lay between the germline ends. The CDR3 protein is CSARAPDGGEQFF. CDR3 nucleotides: TGCAGTGCTAGAGCCCCTGACGGTGGTGAGCAGTTCTTC.

The gene calls are TRBV7-2 and TRBJ2-3, with D tentatively TRBD1 or TRBD2 (5 bases each). CDR3 length equals 15 residues. The germline V gene has CDR1 SGHTA and CDR2 FQGNSA. V was cut by 4 bases and J by 4 bases, with 15 bases left in between. CDR3 nucleotide sequence: TGTGCCAGCAGCTGGGGACGAACTCGGGCAGATACGCAGTATTTT. It codes for CASSWGRTRADTQYF.